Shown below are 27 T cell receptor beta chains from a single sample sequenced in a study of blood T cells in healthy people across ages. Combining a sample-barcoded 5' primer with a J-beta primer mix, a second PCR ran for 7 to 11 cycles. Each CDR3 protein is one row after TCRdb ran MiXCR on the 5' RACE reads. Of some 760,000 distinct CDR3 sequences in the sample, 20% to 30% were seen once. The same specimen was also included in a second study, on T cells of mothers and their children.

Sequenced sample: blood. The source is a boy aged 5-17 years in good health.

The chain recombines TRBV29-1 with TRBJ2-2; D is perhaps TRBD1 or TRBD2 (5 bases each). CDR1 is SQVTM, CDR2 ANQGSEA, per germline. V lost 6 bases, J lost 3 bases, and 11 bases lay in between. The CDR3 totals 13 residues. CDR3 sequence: CSVGRRDTGELFF. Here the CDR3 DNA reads TGCAGCGTGGGACGGCGGGACACCGGGGAGCTGTTTTTT.

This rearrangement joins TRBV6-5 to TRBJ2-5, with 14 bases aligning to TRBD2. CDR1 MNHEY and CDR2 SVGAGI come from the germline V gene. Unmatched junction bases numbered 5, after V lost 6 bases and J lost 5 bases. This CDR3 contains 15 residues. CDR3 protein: CASRGLAGEGETQYF. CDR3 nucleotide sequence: TGTGCCAGCAGGGGACTAGCGGGAGAGGGCGAGACCCAGTACTTC.

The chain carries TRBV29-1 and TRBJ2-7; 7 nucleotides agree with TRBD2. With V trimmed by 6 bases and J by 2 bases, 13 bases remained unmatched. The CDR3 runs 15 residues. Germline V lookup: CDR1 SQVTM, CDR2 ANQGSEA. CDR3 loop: CSVGGVGTEPYEQYF. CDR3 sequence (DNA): TGCAGCGTGGGGGGGGTAGGGACCGAGCCCTACGAGCAGTACTTC.

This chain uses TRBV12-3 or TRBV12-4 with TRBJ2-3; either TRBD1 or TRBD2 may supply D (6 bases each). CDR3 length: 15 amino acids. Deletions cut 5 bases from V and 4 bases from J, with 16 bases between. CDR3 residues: CASSADRWGADTQYF. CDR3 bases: TGTGCCAGCAGTGCCGACAGGTGGGGGGCAGATACGCAGTATTTT.

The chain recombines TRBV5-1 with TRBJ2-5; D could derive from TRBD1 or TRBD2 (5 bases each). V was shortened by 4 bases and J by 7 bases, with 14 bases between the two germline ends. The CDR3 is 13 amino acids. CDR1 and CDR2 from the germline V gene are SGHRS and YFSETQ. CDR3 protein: CASSPGTDWTQYF. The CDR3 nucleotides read TGCGCCAGCAGCCCCGGGACGGACTGGACCCAGTACTTC.

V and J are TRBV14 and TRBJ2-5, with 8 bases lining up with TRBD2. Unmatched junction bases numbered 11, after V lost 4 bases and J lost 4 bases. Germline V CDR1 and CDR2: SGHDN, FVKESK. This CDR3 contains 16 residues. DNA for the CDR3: TGTGCCAGCAGCCCGGCACGAGCGGGGGAAGGAGAGACCCAGTACTTC. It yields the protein CASSPARAGEGETQYF.

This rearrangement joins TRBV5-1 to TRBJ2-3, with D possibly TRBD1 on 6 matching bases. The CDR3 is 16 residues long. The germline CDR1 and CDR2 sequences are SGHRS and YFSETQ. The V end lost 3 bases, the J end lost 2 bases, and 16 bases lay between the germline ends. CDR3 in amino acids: CASSSNTRGDTDTQYF. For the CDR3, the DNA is TGCGCCAGCAGCTCAAATACCAGGGGAGACACAGATACGCAGTATTTT. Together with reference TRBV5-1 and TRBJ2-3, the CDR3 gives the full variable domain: KAGVTQTPRYLIKTRGQQVTLSCSPISGHRSVSWYQQTPGQGLQFLFEYFSETQRNKGNFPGRFSGRQFSNSRSEMNVSTLELGDSALYLCASSSNTRGDTDTQYFGPGTRLTVL.

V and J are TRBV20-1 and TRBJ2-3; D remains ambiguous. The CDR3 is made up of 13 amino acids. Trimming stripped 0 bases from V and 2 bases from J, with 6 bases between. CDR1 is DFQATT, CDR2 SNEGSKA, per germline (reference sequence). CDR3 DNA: TGCAGTGCTAGAGAACAGTACACAGATACGCAGTATTTT. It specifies CSAREQYTDTQYF.

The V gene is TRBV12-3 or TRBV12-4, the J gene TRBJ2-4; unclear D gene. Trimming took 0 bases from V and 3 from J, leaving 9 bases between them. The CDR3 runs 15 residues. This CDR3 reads CASSLALRDKNIQYF. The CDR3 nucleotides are TGTGCCAGCAGTTTAGCTTTAAGGGACAAAAACATTCAGTACTTC.

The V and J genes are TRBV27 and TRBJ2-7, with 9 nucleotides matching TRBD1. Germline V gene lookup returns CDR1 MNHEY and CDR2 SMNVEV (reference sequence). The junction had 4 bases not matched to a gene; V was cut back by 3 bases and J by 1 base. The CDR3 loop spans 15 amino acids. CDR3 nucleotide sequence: TGTGCCAGCAGTTTCACTGGGACAGGGTCCTACGAGCAGTACTTC. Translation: CASSFTGTGSYEQYF.

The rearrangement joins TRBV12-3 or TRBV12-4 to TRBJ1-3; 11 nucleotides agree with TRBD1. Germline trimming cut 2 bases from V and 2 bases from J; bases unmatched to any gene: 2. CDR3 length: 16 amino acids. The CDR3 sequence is CASSLRTGGPGNTIYF. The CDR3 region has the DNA TGTGCCAGCAGTTTAAGGACAGGGGGCCCTGGAAACACCATATATTTT.

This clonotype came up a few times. The CDR3 spells CSVSTGGEQYF. The DNA of the CDR3 is TGCAGCGTGTCCACAGGGGGCGAGCAGTACTTC. The chain combines TRBV29-1 with TRBJ2-5; TRBD1 matches at 8 bases. The tail of the sequence fits TRBJ2-7 better, so the J call may be wrong. The CDR3 sequence is 11 residues long. CDR1 is SQVTM and CDR2 is ANQGSEA in the germline V gene.

The CDR3 coding sequence is TGTGCCAGCAGTTACTCGCAGCTGGGCACAGATACGCAGTATTTT. Translated: CASSYSQLGTDTQYF. J is TRBJ2-3 and V is TRBV6-2 or TRBV6-3, with D uncertain. Deletions cut 0 bases from V and 1 base from J, with 8 bases between. Germline-derived CDR1 and CDR2 are MNHEY and SVGEGT. This CDR3 has 15 residues.

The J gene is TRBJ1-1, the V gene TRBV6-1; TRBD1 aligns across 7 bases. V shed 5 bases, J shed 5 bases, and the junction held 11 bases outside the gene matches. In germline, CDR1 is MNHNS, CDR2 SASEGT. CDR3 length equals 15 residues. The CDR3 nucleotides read TGTGCCAGCAGTCGCCCCAGGGGGGTTAGTACTGAAGCTTTCTTT. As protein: CASSRPRGVSTEAFF.

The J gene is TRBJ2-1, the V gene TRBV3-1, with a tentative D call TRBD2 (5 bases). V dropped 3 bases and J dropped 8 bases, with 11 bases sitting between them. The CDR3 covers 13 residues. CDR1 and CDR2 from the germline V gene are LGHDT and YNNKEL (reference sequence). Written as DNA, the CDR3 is TGTGCCAGCAGCCAGGCAGCGGTCGATGAGCAGTTCTTC. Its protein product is CASSQAAVDEQFF.

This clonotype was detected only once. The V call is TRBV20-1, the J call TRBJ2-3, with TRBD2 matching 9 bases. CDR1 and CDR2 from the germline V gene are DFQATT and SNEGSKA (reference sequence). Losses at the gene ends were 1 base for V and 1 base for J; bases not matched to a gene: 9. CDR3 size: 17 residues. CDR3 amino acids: CSARVATSGHRTDTQYF. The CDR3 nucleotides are TGCAGTGCTAGAGTTGCTACTAGCGGGCACCGCACAGATACGCAGTATTTT.

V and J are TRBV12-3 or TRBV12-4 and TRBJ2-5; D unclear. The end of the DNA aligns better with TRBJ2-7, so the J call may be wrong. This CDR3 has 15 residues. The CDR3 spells CASSFEAELNYEQYF. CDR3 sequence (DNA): TGTGCCAGCAGTTTTGAGGCGGAATTAAACTACGAGCAGTACTTC.

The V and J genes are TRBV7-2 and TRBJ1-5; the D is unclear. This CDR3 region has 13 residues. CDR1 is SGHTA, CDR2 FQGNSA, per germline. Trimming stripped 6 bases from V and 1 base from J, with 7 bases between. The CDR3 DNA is TGTGCCAGCAGACTGGACAGCAATCAGCCCCAGCATTTT. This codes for CASRLDSNQPQHF.

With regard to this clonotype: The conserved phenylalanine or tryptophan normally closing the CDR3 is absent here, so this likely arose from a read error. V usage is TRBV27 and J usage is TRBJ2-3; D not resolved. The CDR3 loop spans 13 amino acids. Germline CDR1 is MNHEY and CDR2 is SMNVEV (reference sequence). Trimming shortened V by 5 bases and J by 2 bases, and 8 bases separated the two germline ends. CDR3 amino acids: CASSHGPTDTQYL. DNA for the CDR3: TGTGCCAGCAGTCACGGACCCACAGATACGCAGTATTTG.

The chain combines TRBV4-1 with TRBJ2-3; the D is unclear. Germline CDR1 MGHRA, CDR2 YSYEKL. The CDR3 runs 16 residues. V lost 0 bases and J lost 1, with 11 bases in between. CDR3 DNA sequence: TGCGCCAGCAGCCAAGAGGTCCCCTCAGGCACAGATACGCAGTATTTT. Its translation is CASSQEVPSGTDTQYF.

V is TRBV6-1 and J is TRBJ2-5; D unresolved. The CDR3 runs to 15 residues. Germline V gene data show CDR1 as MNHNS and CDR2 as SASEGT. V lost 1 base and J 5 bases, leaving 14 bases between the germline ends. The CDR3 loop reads CASSEDGRPAETQYF. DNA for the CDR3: TGTGCCAGCAGTGAAGACGGGCGTCCGGCGGAGACCCAGTACTTC.

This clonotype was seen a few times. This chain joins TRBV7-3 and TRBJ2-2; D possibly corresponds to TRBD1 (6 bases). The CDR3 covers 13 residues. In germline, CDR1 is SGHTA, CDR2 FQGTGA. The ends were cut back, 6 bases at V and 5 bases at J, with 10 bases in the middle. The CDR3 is CASRLRGTGELFF. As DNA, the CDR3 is TGTGCCAGCAGACTCAGGGGAACCGGGGAGCTGTTTTTT. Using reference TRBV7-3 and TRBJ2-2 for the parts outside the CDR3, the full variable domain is GAGVSQTPSNKVTEKGKYVELRCDPISGHTALYWYRQSLGQGPEFLIYFQGTGAADDSGLPNDRFFAVRPEGSVSTLKIQRTERGDSAVYLCASRLRGTGELFFGEGSRLTVL.

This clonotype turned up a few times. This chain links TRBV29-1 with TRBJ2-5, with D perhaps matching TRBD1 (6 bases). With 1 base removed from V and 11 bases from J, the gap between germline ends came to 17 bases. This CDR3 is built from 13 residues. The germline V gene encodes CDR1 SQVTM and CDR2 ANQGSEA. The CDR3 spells CSVEGLGAGEQYF. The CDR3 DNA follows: TGCAGCGTTGAAGGTTTGGGGGCCGGTGAGCAGTACTTC.

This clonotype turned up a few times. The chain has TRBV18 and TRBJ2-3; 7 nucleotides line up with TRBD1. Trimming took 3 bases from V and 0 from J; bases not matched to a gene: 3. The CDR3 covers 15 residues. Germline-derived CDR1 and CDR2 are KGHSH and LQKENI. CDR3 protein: CASSPGTESTDTQYF. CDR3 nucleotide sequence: TGTGCCAGCTCACCCGGGACAGAAAGCACAGATACGCAGTATTTT.

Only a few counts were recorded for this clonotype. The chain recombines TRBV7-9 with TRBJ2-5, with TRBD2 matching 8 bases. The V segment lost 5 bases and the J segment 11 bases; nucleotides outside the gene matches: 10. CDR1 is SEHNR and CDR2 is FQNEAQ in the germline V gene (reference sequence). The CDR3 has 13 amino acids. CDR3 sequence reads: CASSNSGGGEQYF. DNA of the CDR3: TGTGCCAGCAGCAACAGCGGGGGAGGTGAGCAGTACTTC.

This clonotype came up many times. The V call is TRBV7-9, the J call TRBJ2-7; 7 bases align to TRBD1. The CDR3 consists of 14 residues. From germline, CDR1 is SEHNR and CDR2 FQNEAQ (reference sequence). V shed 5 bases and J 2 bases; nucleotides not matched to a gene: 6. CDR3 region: CASSHRDSPYEQYF. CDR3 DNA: TGTGCCAGCAGCCACCGGGACAGCCCCTACGAGCAGTACTTC.

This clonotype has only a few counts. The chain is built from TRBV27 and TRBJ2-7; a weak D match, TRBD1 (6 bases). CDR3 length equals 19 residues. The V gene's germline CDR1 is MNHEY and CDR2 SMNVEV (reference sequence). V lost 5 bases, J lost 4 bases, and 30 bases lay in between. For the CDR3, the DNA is TGTGCCAGCAGTGACCCCCGGGACAAATACCTCAAGAGGGGTTACGAGCAGTACTTC. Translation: CASSDPRDKYLKRGYEQYF.